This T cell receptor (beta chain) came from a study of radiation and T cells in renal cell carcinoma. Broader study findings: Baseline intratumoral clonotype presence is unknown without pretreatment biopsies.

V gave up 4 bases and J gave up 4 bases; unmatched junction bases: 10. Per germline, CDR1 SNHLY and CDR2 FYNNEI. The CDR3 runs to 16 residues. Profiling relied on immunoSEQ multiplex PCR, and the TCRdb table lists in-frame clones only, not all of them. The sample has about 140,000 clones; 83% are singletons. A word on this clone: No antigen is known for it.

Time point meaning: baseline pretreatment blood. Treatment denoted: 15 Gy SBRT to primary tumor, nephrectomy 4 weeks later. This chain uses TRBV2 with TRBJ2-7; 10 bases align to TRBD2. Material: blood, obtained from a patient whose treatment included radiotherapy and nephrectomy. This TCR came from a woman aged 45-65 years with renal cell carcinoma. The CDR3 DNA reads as TGTGCCAGCAGTGCGTCCCCTAGCGGGAGTTTGTACGAGCAGTACTTC. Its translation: CASSASPSGSLYEQYF.